A single sample gave rise to the 20 T cell receptor beta chains below, sequenced in a study of T cell responses to AZD1222 COVID-19 vaccine. Method: immunoSEQ multiplex PCR; TCRdb's copy keeps in-frame clones and lacks some. The sample lists around 60,000 clones, around 90% seen once, with 6.3% in the top ten. The source was peripheral blood, collected 28 days after the second dose of the MenACWY control vaccine. These receptor sequences come from an adult who received the MenACWY meningococcal vaccine as a control.

The gene calls are TRBV5-4 and TRBJ2-2, with D tentatively TRBD2 (6 bases). The CDR3 is made up of 15 amino acids. Germline loops: CDR1 SGHNT, CDR2 YYREEE (reference sequence). Trimming shortened V by 3 bases and J by 0 bases, and 9 bases separated the two germline ends. CDR3 in DNA: TGTGCCAGCAGCTCCGGGGGTACGAACACCGGGGAGCTGTTTTTT. This codes for CASSSGGTNTGELFF.

The chain recombines TRBV29-1 with TRBJ2-7, with TRBD2 matching 15 bases. CDR1 is SQVTM and CDR2 is ANQGSEA in the germline V gene. V was pared by 4 bases and J by 5 bases, with 6 bases of the junction left unmatched. The CDR3 extends over 15 amino acids. CDR3 sequence (DNA): TGCAGCGTTGGTGAGGGGACTAGCGGGAGGAACGAGCAGTACTTC. Protein: CSVGEGTSGRNEQYF.

This clone has more than one count but fewer than ten. The chain recombines TRBV3-1 (or the pseudogene TRBV3-2) with TRBJ1-1; possible D gene TRBD1, 5 bases. The V and J ends lost 4 bases and 4 bases respectively, with 16 bases between them. CDR1 is LGHDT, CDR2 YNNKEL, per germline (reference sequence). The CDR3 spans 15 residues. The CDR3 spells CASSLRGLGGTEAFF. As DNA, the CDR3 is TGTGCCAGCAGCCTCCGGGGACTGGGGGGCACTGAAGCTTTCTTT.

The V gene is TRBV20-1, the J gene TRBJ2-3, with no clear D. Germline V lookup: CDR1 DFQATT, CDR2 SNEGSKA (reference sequence). The germline V and J ends were trimmed by 3 bases and 2 bases, with 12 bases remaining between them. The CDR3 is made up of 14 amino acids. The CDR3: CSASVLVNTDTQYF. The CDR3 DNA reads as TGCAGTGCTAGTGTCCTGGTCAACACAGATACGCAGTATTTT.

The V gene is TRBV4-3, the J gene TRBJ1-2, with D uncertain. This CDR3 is 15 amino acids long. Germline V CDR1 and CDR2: LGHNA, YSLEER. V was trimmed by 0 bases and J by 5 bases, leaving 13 bases between them. DNA for the CDR3: TGCGCCAGCAGCCAAGAACGGACGGAAAGATATGGCTACACCTTC. Residues: CASSQERTERYGYTF.

The rearrangement uses TRBV19 and TRBJ2-2, with a tentative D call TRBD1 (6 bases). The germline gives CDR1 LNHDA, CDR2 SQIVND (reference sequence). The CDR3 totals 14 residues. Trimming stripped 3 bases from V and 4 bases from J, with 9 bases between. The CDR3 region has the DNA TGTGCCAGTAGTATGATGGGGGCCACCGGGGAGCTGTTTTTT. It specifies CASSMMGATGELFF.

Here the CDR3 reads CASSSGTGGRTEAFF. DNA for the CDR3: TGTGCCAGCAGTTCCGGGACAGGGGGCCGGACTGAAGCTTTCTTT. This sequence joins TRBV6-2 or TRBV6-3 and TRBJ1-1, with 12 bases aligning to TRBD1. Germline trimming cut 4 bases from V and 5 bases from J; bases unmatched to any gene: 5. Germline lookup yields CDR1 MNHEY and CDR2 SVGEGT. This CDR3 has 15 residues.

The chain carries TRBV10-1 and TRBJ2-7; the D is unclear. The CDR3 runs to 11 residues. CDR1 is WNHNN and CDR2 is SYGVQD in the germline V gene (reference sequence). V was cut by 3 bases and J by 6 bases, with 6 bases left in between. The CDR3 is CASSDGVEQYF. The CDR3, as DNA: TGCGCCAGCAGTGATGGGGTCGAGCAGTACTTC.

The chain is built from TRBV9 and TRBJ2-7, with 9 bases fitting TRBD2. The junction had 10 bases not matched to a gene; V was cut back by 7 bases and J by 5 bases. The CDR3 covers 14 residues. Per germline, CDR1 SGDLS and CDR2 YYNGEE. The DNA for the CDR3 is TGTGCCAGCGGGAAGGGGGCTAGCGGGAACGAGCAGTACTTC. It codes for CASGKGASGNEQYF.

CDR3: CASSLERAKTREQYF. In DNA form, the CDR3 reads TGTGCCAGCAGCTTAGAGAGGGCTAAAACACGGGAGCAGTACTTC. This chain joins TRBV7-8 and TRBJ2-7, with D tentatively TRBD2 (5 bases). CDR1 SGHVS and CDR2 FQNEAQ come from the germline V gene. Trimming removed 1 base from V and 7 bases from J, with 17 bases in between. The CDR3 runs to 15 residues.

The chain uses TRBV5-4 and TRBJ2-2, with D uncertain. The germline V gene encodes CDR1 SGHNT and CDR2 YYREEE (reference sequence). V lost 0 bases, J lost 5 bases, and 11 bases lay in between. The CDR3 consists of 15 residues. The CDR3 DNA is TGTGCCAGCAGCTTGGTATCAGGTGGAACCGGGGAGCTGTTTTTT. Translating it yields CASSLVSGGTGELFF.

The chain carries TRBV2 and TRBJ1-5, with TRBD1 as a possible D gene (6 bases). The CDR3 sequence is 15 residues long. V lost 6 bases, J lost 3 bases, and 15 bases lay in between. Germline CDR1 SNHLY, CDR2 FYNNEI. Here the CDR3 DNA reads TGTGCCAGCAGGTCGGGCAGGGGAGTCAATCAGCCCCAGCATTTT. Translating gives CASRSGRGVNQPQHF.

V is TRBV10-3 and J is TRBJ2-2, with D perhaps TRBD2 (6 bases). Trimming stripped 10 bases from V and 6 bases from J, with 12 bases between. Looked up from germline, CDR1 is ENHRY and CDR2 is SYGVKD. The CDR3 totals 12 residues. CDR3 residues: CATSAGPGELFF. The CDR3 DNA sequence: TGTGCCACCTCAGCGGGTCCCGGGGAGCTGTTTTTT.

The DNA of the CDR3 is TGTGCCATCAGACGACAGGGAGGGGAAGGGGCGAATGAGCAGTTCTTC. This encodes CAIRRQGGEGANEQFF. This rearrangement joins TRBV10-3 to TRBJ2-1, with D tentatively TRBD1 or TRBD2 (7 bases each). The CDR3 length is 16 residues. Germline values: CDR1 ENHRY, CDR2 SYGVKD. Trimming shortened V by 6 bases and J by 7 bases, and 22 bases separated the two germline ends.

The chain employs TRBV5-4 and TRBJ2-1, with 7 bases fitting TRBD1. V shed 2 bases and J 7 bases; nucleotides not matched to a gene: 6. CDR3 size: 14 residues. Germline lookup yields CDR1 SGHNT and CDR2 YYREEE (reference sequence). The CDR3 region has the DNA TGTGCCAGCAGCTTTCCCGCAGGGGGAAATGAGCAGTTCTTC. Residues: CASSFPAGGNEQFF.

The chain carries TRBV5-1 and TRBJ2-3, with 7 bases aligning to TRBD2. J was trimmed by 3 bases and V by 2 bases; bases with no gene match: 9. Germline CDR1 and CDR2: SGHRS and YFSETQ. The CDR3 is made up of 16 amino acids. The CDR3 sequence is CASSLGRGLQTDTQYF. CDR3 in DNA: TGCGCCAGCAGCTTAGGGAGGGGACTACAAACAGATACGCAGTATTTT. Complete variable domain (other parts from reference TRBV5-1 and TRBJ2-3): KAGVTQTPRYLIKTRGQQVTLSCSPISGHRSVSWYQQTPGQGLQFLFEYFSETQRNKGNFPGRFSGRQFSNSRSEMNVSTLELGDSALYLCASSLGRGLQTDTQYFGPGTRLTVL.

The J gene is TRBJ2-7, the V gene TRBV4-1; D is uncertain. The CDR3 runs 14 residues. V lost 1 base and J 1 base, leaving 8 bases between the germline ends. Germline CDR1 MGHRA, CDR2 YSYEKL. The CDR3 here is CASSQVFKSYEQYF. CDR3 nucleotide sequence: TGCGCCAGCAGCCAAGTATTTAAGTCCTACGAGCAGTACTTC.

The genes are TRBV19 and TRBJ1-1, with TRBD1 as a possible D gene (6 bases). V lost 2 bases and J 7 bases, leaving 20 bases between the germline ends. The CDR3 has 16 amino acids. Germline CDR1 is LNHDA and CDR2 is SQIVND (reference sequence). The CDR3 protein is CASSIHRGARTGEAFF. The CDR3, as DNA: TGTGCCAGTAGTATACATAGGGGGGCCAGAACAGGTGAAGCTTTCTTT.

The chain links TRBV28 to TRBJ1-4, with D tentatively TRBD1 (5 bases). The CDR3 length is 16 residues. The germline V and J ends were trimmed by 7 bases and 0 bases, with 15 bases remaining between them. Germline V gene sequence: CDR1 MDHEN, CDR2 SYDVKM. DNA for the CDR3: TGTGCCAGCACCCGGGGCAGCCTTGCAACTAATGAAAAACTGTTTTTT. Translated, it gives CASTRGSLATNEKLFF.

The V call is TRBV29-1, the J call TRBJ1-1, with a tentative D call TRBD1 (5 bases). V was cut by 7 bases and J by 9 bases, with 21 bases left in between. In germline, CDR1 is SQVTM, CDR2 ANQGSEA. The CDR3 is 13 amino acids. The CDR3 sequence is CSELSTLGGKAFF. CDR3 bases: TGCAGCGAGCTAAGTACTTTGGGGGGGAAAGCTTTCTTT.